Listed here are 19 T cell receptor beta chains from one sample, sequenced in a study of technical replicates of blood from a handful of donors. Sequencing was performed with immunoSEQ multiplex PCR; in TCRdb, only in-frame clones are kept and a portion is missing. Of tens of thousands of clones in the sample, approximately 95% were seen once. Sequencing was done on a sample of T cells isolated from PBMCs. These receptors all stem from a human donor in good health.

The gene calls are TRBV10-3 and TRBJ1-2; 7 bases fit TRBD1. Germline V CDR1 and CDR2: ENHRY, SYGVKD. The CDR3 sequence is 18 residues long. The trim removed 0 bases at V and 0 bases at J, leaving 10 bases unmatched. The CDR3 DNA is TGTGCCATCAGTGAGTCAGGGGCAGGGGGTGAATCTAACTATGGCTACACCTTC. It specifies CAISESGAGGESNYGYTF.

This chain joins TRBV18 and TRBJ1-2; tentative D call: TRBD1 (5 bases). The germline V and J ends were trimmed by 3 bases and 8 bases, with 13 bases remaining between them. The CDR3 consists of 13 residues. Germline-derived CDR1 and CDR2 are KGHSH and LQKENI. The CDR3 bases are TGTGCCAGCTCACCGGGGCATCTAGAAGGCTACACCTTC. The encoded protein is CASSPGHLEGYTF.

This sequence joins TRBV5-1 and TRBJ1-5, with TRBD1 identical over 9 bases. This CDR3 region has 16 residues. Per the germline V gene, CDR1 is SGHRS and CDR2 is YFSETQ. Unmatched junction bases numbered 8, after V lost 0 bases and J lost 7 bases. CDR3 coding DNA: TGCGCCAGCAGCTTGGCGGGGGACAGGGCCCTCCAGCCCCAGCATTTT. Translated, it gives CASSLAGDRALQPQHF.

The count of this clone is one. V is TRBV4-1 and J is TRBJ1-2; possible D gene TRBD1, 5 bases. The CDR3 is made up of 13 amino acids. The V gene lost 4 bases and the J gene lost 2 bases, with 8 bases spanning the gap. CDR1 is MGHRA and CDR2 is YSYEKL in the germline V gene. The CDR3 DNA follows: TGCGCCAGCAGCCCTGACAGCAACTATGGCTACACCTTC. Protein product: CASSPDSNYGYTF.

This clone appeared a single time. V usage is TRBV11-2 and J usage is TRBJ1-2, with a possible D match to TRBD1 (5 bases). The length of the CDR3 is 15 residues. V was trimmed by 0 bases and J by 2 bases, leaving 10 bases between them. The germline CDR1 and CDR2 sequences are SGHAT and FQNNGV. DNA of the CDR3: TGTGCCAGCAGCTTAGAAGGGGAAGCCAACTATGGCTACACCTTC. Its translation is CASSLEGEANYGYTF. The whole variable domain, remainder taken from reference TRBV11-2 and TRBJ1-2, is EAGVAQSPRYKIIEKRQSVAFWCNPISGHATLYWYQQILGQGPKLLIQFQNNGVVDDSQLPKDRFSAERLKGVDSTLKIQPAKLEDSAVYLCASSLEGEANYGYTFGSGTRLTVV.

V and J are TRBV5-4 and TRBJ1-1, with unresolved D. The ends were cut back, 3 bases at V and 0 bases at J, with 9 bases in the middle. The CDR3 is 14 residues long. Germline V gene lookup returns CDR1 SGHNT and CDR2 YYREEE (reference sequence). The CDR3 DNA is TGTGCCAGCAGCTCTCTGACTATGAACACTGAAGCTTTCTTT. This codes for CASSSLTMNTEAFF. Full variable domain (missing parts from reference TRBV5-4 and TRBJ1-1): ETGVTQSPTHLIKTRGQQVTLRCSSQSGHNTVSWYQQALGQGPQFIFQYYREEENGRGNFPPRFSGLQFPNYSSELNVNALELDDSALYLCASSSLTMNTEAFFGQGTRLTVV.

This sequence joins TRBV5-6 and TRBJ2-7; 10 nucleotides line up with TRBD2. Germline V CDR1 and CDR2: SGHDT, YYEEEE. The CDR3 length is 18 residues. The V segment lost 5 bases and the J segment 0 bases; nucleotides outside the gene matches: 14. CDR3 in DNA: TGTGCCAGCAGGGCGGGGGTAGCGGGAGGACGGAGCTCCTACGAGCAGTACTTC. Translation: CASRAGVAGGRSSYEQYF.

The chain links TRBV18 to TRBJ2-7; 8 nucleotides match TRBD2. Germline CDR1 reads KGHSH; CDR2 reads LQKENI. Trimming removed 3 bases from V and 1 base from J; junction bases left unmatched: 11. CDR3 size: 17 residues. The DNA for the CDR3 is TGTGCCAGCTCACCTCTAGAGTGGCGCGGGGGGTCCTACGAGCAGTACTTC. This sequence encodes CASSPLEWRGGSYEQYF.

The chain employs TRBV6-5 and TRBJ1-1, with 7 bases fitting TRBD1. CDR3 size: 12 residues. The V segment lost 2 bases and the J segment 8 bases; nucleotides outside the gene matches: 2. Germline lookup yields CDR1 MNHEY and CDR2 SVGAGI. In DNA form, the CDR3 reads TGTGCCAGCAGTTACGCGACAGGGGAAGCTTTCTTT. It codes for CASSYATGEAFF.

The chain employs TRBV4-2 and TRBJ1-5; D uncertain. Per the germline V gene, CDR1 is LGHNA and CDR2 is YNFKEQ. The CDR3 is made up of 14 amino acids. Trimming cost V 1 base and J 7 bases, with 11 bases left between them. In nucleotides, the CDR3 is TGTGCCAGCAGCCAAGTTATGTTGGCCCAGCCCCAGCATTTT. It is translated as CASSQVMLAQPQHF.

In DNA, the CDR3 is TGTGCCAGCAGCTTAGGACTCGCTTGGGATGAGCAGTTCTTC. Residues: CASSLGLAWDEQFF. The rearrangement uses TRBV5-4 and TRBJ2-1; tentative D call: TRBD2 (5 bases). V was clipped by 2 bases and J by 8 bases, with 14 bases between them. This CDR3 comprises 14 residues. In germline, CDR1 is SGHNT, CDR2 YYREEE (reference sequence).

The chain joins TRBV19 to TRBJ1-2; 7 bases fit TRBD1. The ends lost 3 bases at V and 8 bases at J; junction bases unmatched: 6. Germline CDR1 LNHDA, CDR2 SQIVND (reference sequence). The CDR3 consists of 13 residues. CDR3 bases: TGTGCCAGTAGTATGCAGGGGGTACAGGGCTACACCTTC. The encoded protein is CASSMQGVQGYTF.

The chain has TRBV20-1 and TRBJ2-7; no clear D. The V gene lost 5 bases and the J gene lost 2 bases, with 7 bases spanning the gap. In germline, CDR1 is DFQATT, CDR2 SNEGSKA (reference sequence). This CDR3 is built from 11 residues. CDR3 protein: CSAPVPYEQYF. CDR3 nucleotides: TGCAGTGCTCCCGTCCCCTACGAGCAGTACTTC.

The V gene is TRBV2, the J gene TRBJ2-7, with 9 bases aligning to TRBD2. From germline, CDR1 is SNHLY and CDR2 FYNNEI. The trim removed 5 bases at V and 5 bases at J, leaving 10 bases unmatched. This CDR3 is 15 amino acids long. The CDR3 DNA sequence: TGTGCCAGCAGTAGGTGGAGCGGGAGGAATAACGAGCAGTACTTC. The encoded protein is CASSRWSGRNNEQYF. Full variable domain (rest looked up from reference TRBV2 and TRBJ2-7): EPEVTQTPSHQVTQMGQEVILRCVPISNHLYFYWYRQILGQKVEFLVSFYNNEISEKSEIFDDQFSVERPDGSNFTLKIRSTKLEDSAMYFCASSRWSGRNNEQYFGPGTRLTVT.

J is TRBJ2-2 and V is TRBV9; 14 bases are a match to TRBD2. V was clipped by 0 bases and J by 7 bases; unmatched bases: 5. The CDR3 loop spans 17 amino acids. Germline V gene data show CDR1 as SGDLS and CDR2 as YYNGEE. CDR3 sequence (DNA): TGTGCCAGCAGCGTAGAGGGACTAGCGGGAGATTACGGGGAGCTGTTTTTT. This translates into CASSVEGLAGDYGELFF.

In its sample, this clone was seen once. The chain couples TRBV7-3 to TRBJ1-2; no clear D gene. Germline V lookup: CDR1 SGHTA, CDR2 FQGTGA. The CDR3 sequence is 13 residues long. V shed 2 bases and J shed 0 bases, with 4 bases lying between them. CDR3 protein: CASSLGTNYGYTF. In DNA form, the CDR3 reads TGTGCCAGCAGCTTAGGCACTAACTATGGCTACACCTTC. Using reference TRBV7-3 and TRBJ1-2 for the parts outside the CDR3, the full variable domain is GAGVSQTPSNKVTEKGKYVELRCDPISGHTALYWYRQSLGQGPEFLIYFQGTGAADDSGLPNDRFFAVRPEGSVSTLKIQRTERGDSAVYLCASSLGTNYGYTFGSGTRLTVV.

The chain couples TRBV7-6 to TRBJ2-7, with 8 nucleotides matching TRBD1. The ends lost 1 base at V and 4 bases at J; junction bases unmatched: 3. Germline V lookup: CDR1 SGHVS, CDR2 FNYEAQ. The CDR3 is made up of 14 amino acids. The CDR3 region has the DNA TGTGCCAGCAGCTTAGTCCAGGGGGCTTACGAGCAGTACTTC. This translates into CASSLVQGAYEQYF.

The chain joins TRBV28 to TRBJ2-7; 7 bases map to TRBD1. The CDR3 runs to 12 residues. Germline trimming cut 11 bases from V and 3 bases from J; bases unmatched to any gene: 7. Germline CDR1 MDHEN, CDR2 SYDVKM. CDR3 nucleotide sequence: TGTGCCGTCTGGGACAGAGACTACGAGCAGTACTTC. This gives the protein CAVWDRDYEQYF.

The chain has TRBV7-2 and TRBJ1-2; 7 bases align to TRBD1. Germline CDR1 reads SGHTA; CDR2 reads FQGNSA. The CDR3 loop spans 13 amino acids. V lost 1 base and J lost 7; bases outside the gene matches: 3. This CDR3 is CASSLGTGGGYTF. CDR3 nucleotide sequence: TGTGCCAGCAGCTTAGGGACAGGCGGTGGCTACACCTTC.